Ten or more counts support the clone carrying this T cell receptor (beta chain). Its antigen is currently unknown. This entry is derived from a study of regulatory T cells in long-lasting Graves disease. Specified time point: newly diagnosed GD, antithyroid drugs for less than 3 months. Scientists built the TCR library using RNA that was extracted from PBMCs. CDR3 size: 11 residues. In germline, CDR1 is SGHTA, CDR2 FQGNSA. V dropped 5 bases and J dropped 6 bases, with 6 bases sitting between them. Whole-study findings and limits: TRBV28, TRBJ1-2 and TRBJ2-5 emerged as the favored segments in persistent disease.

Building the TCR beta libraries relied on iRepertoire HTBI primers, and CDR3 regions underwent Arm-PCR. One entry per CDR3 protein, called by TCRdb with MiXCR from the multiplex PCR reads. The sample yields a few hundred thousand distinct CDR3 sequences, roughly 10% seen once. These sequences were also reported in another study, on T cells in Graves' hyperthyroidism and ophthalmopathy.

The sequenced sample was peripheral blood mononuclear cells (PBMCs), obtained at new diagnosis, from a patient treated with antithyroid drugs. The chain combines TRBV7-2 with TRBJ2-3, with D uncertain. This sequence was found in a woman under 30 with Graves disease. CDR3 nucleotides: TGTGCCAGCAGCAACCTCGATACGCAGTATTTT. Protein sequence: CASSNLDTQYF.